This is a list of T cell receptor beta chains from one sample in a study of graft-versus-host responses after intestinal transplantation. Data came from immunoSEQ multiplex PCR; TCRdb stores just in-frame clones and leaves some out. The data show 75,000 to 100,000 clones, around nine tenths seen once. Specimen: PBMCs, collected approximately 420 days after intestinal transplant. All receptors come from a human patient who received an intestinal transplant, so some T cells may come from the graft donor. Each CDR3 is given with its conserved first and last residue. D genes are given only for firm matches. Clone size appears in some rows only: once, few, many, or a class for an expanded clone.

d_call,v_call,j_call,clone_size,cdr3_aa,cdr3_nt
TRBD1,TRBV6-5,TRBJ1-1,-,CASSYGTDREAFF,TGTGCCAGCAGTTACGGGACAGATCGTGAAGCTTTCTTT
-,TRBV10-3,TRBJ2-5,-,CAISGGRQETQYF,TGTGCCATCAGTGGGGGCAGACAAGAGACCCAGTACTTC
-,TRBV11-2,TRBJ2-5,-,CASSFGGSMETQYF,TGTGCCAGCAGCTTTGGTGGGAGTATGGAGACCCAGTACTTC
-,TRBV10-3,TRBJ2-2,-,CAIRKTDNTGELFF,TGTGCCATTCGAAAAACAGATAACACCGGGGAGCTGTTTTTT
TRBD1,TRBV10-3,TRBJ1-1,-,CAIRGTAINTEAFF,TGTGCCATCAGGGGGACAGCGATAAACACTGAAGCTTTCTTT
-,TRBV4-2,TRBJ1-6,-,CASSQDLLSYNSPLHF,TGTGCCAGCAGCCAAGACCTCCTATCCTATAATTCACCCCTCCACTTT
-,TRBV7-2,TRBJ2-5,-,CASSLDWGETQYF,TGTGCCAGCAGCTTAGACTGGGGGGAGACCCAGTACTTC
-,TRBV25-1,TRBJ1-1,-,CASSEFIGAEKAFF,TGTGCCAGCAGTGAATTTATTGGGGCAGAGAAAGCTTTCTTT
-,TRBV7-3,TRBJ2-7,few,CASSSGRGYEQYF,TGTGCCAGCAGCTCCGGCAGGGGCTACGAGCAGTACTTC
-,TRBV13,TRBJ1-2,-,CASSLGSGTSNGYTF,TGTGCCAGCAGCTTAGGATCAGGGACTAGCAATGGCTACACCTTC
-,TRBV5-6,TRBJ2-7,-,CASSLGGKDYEQYF,TGTGCCAGCAGCTTGGGGGGGAAAGACTACGAGCAGTACTTC
TRBD2,TRBV6-1,TRBJ2-1,-,CASTMTSGGYNEQFF,TGTGCCAGCACCATGACTAGCGGGGGGTACAATGAGCAGTTCTTC
-,TRBV6-4,TRBJ1-5,few,CASSPRGQPQHF,TGTGCCAGCAGTCCGAGGGGTCAGCCCCAGCATTTT
TRBD1,TRBV4-1,TRBJ1-2,once,CASSTEGTGGSGYTF,TGCGCCAGCAGCACCGAGGGGACAGGCGGTAGTGGCTACACCTTC
TRBD1,TRBV5-6,TRBJ2-7,-,CASSIDRGHSYEQYF,TGTGCCAGCAGCATCGACAGGGGCCACTCCTACGAGCAGTACTTC
-,TRBV18,TRBJ1-2,-,CASSPPHGDYGYTF,TGTGCCAGCTCACCACCCCACGGGGACTATGGCTACACCTTC
-,TRBV29-1,TRBJ2-1,-,CSVEGWDEQFF,TGCAGCGTGGAAGGGTGGGATGAGCAGTTCTTC
-,TRBV6-5,TRBJ2-5,-,CASRTEQETQYF,TGTGCCAGCAGGACCGAACAAGAGACCCAGTACTTC
-,TRBV11-3,TRBJ1-1,-,CASSLEAAAPEAFF,TGTGCCAGCAGCTTGGAGGCTGCTGCACCTGAAGCTTTCTTT
TRBD2,TRBV9,TRBJ2-7,-,CASSVGGLAGHEQYF,TGTGCCAGCAGCGTAGGGGGGCTAGCGGGTCACGAGCAGTACTTC
TRBD2,TRBV27,TRBJ2-1,-,CASSFNGLGYNEQFF,TGTGCCAGCAGTTTCAATGGACTAGGTTACAATGAGCAGTTCTTC
-,TRBV9,TRBJ2-7,-,CASSLREQYF,TGTGCCAGCAGCCTACGCGAGCAGTACTTC
TRBD2,TRBV9,TRBJ2-2,-,CASSVPTSGANTGELFF,TGTGCCAGCAGCGTGCCCACTAGCGGAGCGAACACCGGGGAGCTGTTTTTT
-,TRBV11-2,TRBJ1-3,-,CASSLRPRTTSGNTIYF,TGTGCCAGCAGCTTAAGGCCGAGAACGACTTCTGGAAACACCATATATTTT
-,TRBV6-5,TRBJ2-7,once,CASSGRDGRYEQYF,TGTGCCAGCAGTGGCCGGGACGGCAGGTACGAGCAGTACTTC
-,TRBV5-5,TRBJ2-1,-,CASSLWPGNEQFF,TGTGCCAGCAGCTTGTGGCCAGGCAATGAGCAGTTCTTC
-,TRBV9,TRBJ1-2,-,CASSVGGTLNYGYTF,TGTGCCAGCAGCGTAGGGGGGACCCTTAACTATGGCTACACCTTC
-,TRBV6-1,TRBJ1-1,-,CASSETPGGWMNTEAFF,TGTGCCAGCAGTGAGACTCCAGGTGGGTGGATGAACACTGAAGCTTTCTTT
-,TRBV29-1,TRBJ1-2,-,CSVEDRGKGYGYTF,TGCAGCGTTGAAGATCGGGGGAAAGGCTATGGCTACACCTTC
-,TRBV9,TRBJ2-7,-,CASSDHPTGHYEQYF,TGTGCCAGCAGCGATCACCCGACAGGTCACTACGAGCAGTACTTC
-,TRBV11-1,TRBJ1-4,-,CASSLGGATNEKLFF,TGTGCCAGCAGCTTGGGAGGAGCAACTAATGAAAAACTGTTTTTT
-,TRBV9,TRBJ1-5,-,CASSARDFGNQPQHF,TGTGCCAGCAGCGCTAGGGATTTTGGGAATCAGCCCCAGCATTTT
TRBD1,TRBV6-5,TRBJ1-2,-,CASRQGGGGYTF,TGTGCCAGCAGACAGGGGGGTGGTGGCTACACCTTC
-,TRBV7-9,TRBJ2-7,few,CASSLLGARQYF,TGTGCCAGCAGCCTTCTGGGGGCGCGACAGTACTTC
-,TRBV18,TRBJ1-4,-,CASSPSEATNEKLFF,TGTGCCAGCTCACCATCTGAGGCCACTAATGAAAAACTGTTTTTT
-,TRBV7-9,TRBJ1-1,-,CASSFRGEGAGAEAFF,TGTGCCAGCAGCTTCCGGGGTGAAGGGGCGGGGGCTGAAGCTTTCTTT
TRBD2,TRBV18,TRBJ2-7,-,CASSPREGFYEQYF,TGTGCCAGCTCACCACGGGAGGGCTTCTACGAGCAGTACTTC
-,TRBV19,TRBJ1-2,-,CASSIPAQNYGYTF,TGTGCCAGTAGTATCCCGGCACAGAACTATGGCTACACCTTC
TRBD1,TRBV11-2,TRBJ1-2,-,CASSLDQQGAGGYTF,TGTGCCAGCAGCTTAGACCAGCAGGGGGCAGGTGGCTACACCTTC
TRBD1,TRBV5-1,TRBJ1-6,-,CASSPGQPPNSPLHF,TGCGCCAGCAGTCCGGGACAGCCACCGAATTCACCCCTCCACTTT
TRBD2,TRBV10-2,TRBJ2-5,-,CASRASGGAGETQYF,TGCGCCAGCAGGGCTAGCGGGGGGGCAGGGGAGACCCAGTACTTC
-,TRBV6-6,TRBJ2-5,-,CASPWGQGRETQYF,TGTGCCAGCCCATGGGGTCAGGGGAGGGAGACCCAGTACTTC